This entry concerns a single T cell receptor (beta chain). Its antigen is still unknown. Qualities for individual bases were not recorded, and no much larger clone is one base off. The data were obtained in a study of low-dose radiotherapy and immunotherapy resistance in tumors (dated by TCRdb to between 2021 and 2024). Some background on the complete study: In Cohort 1, 0.5 Gy per fraction was delivered every 2 weeks, and a total PTV dose of 6.5 Gy was prescribed. Starting on cycle 1 day 1, patients took 300 mg of aspirin by mouth once daily for four cycles. Cyclophosphamide 200 mg/m2 was administered intravenously every two weeks, one day before each radiation and immunotherapy administration. Nivolumab was administered intravenously as a 240 mg flat dose every two weeks, and ipilimumab was administered intravenously at 1 mg/kg every six weeks. The trial did not randomize participants into treatment groups. Cohort 2 received 1 Gy per fraction every two weeks, with a total of 13 Gy over 26 weeks. The translational analysis covered eight patients: three from the first dose cohort and the first five from the second dose cohort.

Donors were enrolled in RACIN, a single-arm phase I dose-escalation trial combining nivolumab, ipilimumab, aspirin, low-dose cyclophosphamide and low-dose radiotherapy. Patients with advanced, TIL-negative solid tumors were considered eligible. V loses 4 bases at its end and J loses 1 base; junction bases beyond the gene matches: 0. Including cysteine and phenylalanine, the CDR3 has 15 amino acids. The retained sequence is limited to the CDR3, 45 bases, with the frame set at the first base. The germline V gene encodes CDR1 MNHNS and CDR2 SASEGT. First-strand cDNA was synthesized using Superscript III and a set of TRAV- and TRBV-specific primers, so that both TCRalpha and TCRbeta chains were covered. TCRs were amplified for 20 PCR cycles with Phusion, using a constant-region primer paired with the adapter attached to the V primers. The isolated mRNA was amplified using the MessageAmp II aRNA Amplification Kit, with in vitro transcription performed for less than 20 hours at 37 degrees C. The Dynabeads mRNA DIRECT Purification Kit was used to isolate mRNA for TCR sequencing. Indexed Illumina adapters were added in a second roughly 23-cycle Phusion PCR, and the resulting products were purified with AMPure XP beads. Processing in the source paper ran as follows. Custom Perl scripts pooled TCR sequences encoding the same protein, removed out-of-frame sequences and computed each clonotype's abundance. TCR sequences supported by only a single read were excluded from analysis. The metrics used to describe the repertoires included Shannon entropy, Gini index, clonality, richness, and the frequency of TCRs shared between repertoires. TCRdb trimmed the raw reads at Q25, called clones with MiXCR and kept productive beta chains. A single entry per CDR3 protein holds the most common genes and DNA from its merged rows. What appears here as the V and J calls and clone size reflects TCRdb's work, not the paper's. For this sample the table gives under 15,000 distinct CDR3 sequences, of which roughly 66% were detected only once. The top ten clones comprise around 7.2% of the sample.

Recombination joined TRBV6-1 with TRBJ2-3, with TRBD2 matching 12 junction bases. The TCR sequence derives from a human donor with advanced metastatic prostate, ovarian, gallbladder or colorectal cancer (not recorded which). This table probably holds off-target reads from a library built for another chain. The CDR3: CASSGLAGGTDTQYF. The DNA sequence is TGTGCCAGCAGTGGACTAGCGGGGGGCACAGATACGCAGTATTTT.